These 7 T cell receptor beta chains came from one sample sequenced in a study of Graves' ophthalmopathy and Graves' hyperthyroidism. For repertoire sequencing, the TCR beta CDR3 regions were amplified from RNA transcripts. The library came from an HTBI-primed first-round RT-PCR and a second-round multiplex PCR. TCRdb recomputed calls from the multiplex PCR reads with MiXCR, one row per CDR3 protein. The sample carries over 450,000 distinct CDR3 sequences, 13% to 15% recorded once. Sequenced material: blood. These receptors all stem from a woman aged 25 to 39 with Graves' ophthalmopathy.

In the case of this clonotype: Just one base apart from a much larger clone, this may be a read error. The rearrangement uses TRBV5-1 and TRBJ2-4; no reliable D call. From germline, CDR1 is SGHRS and CDR2 YFSETQ. This CDR3 has 16 residues. The CDR3 reads CASSLVAGHGKNIKYF. DNA for the CDR3: TGCGCCAGCAGCTTGGTCGCAGGCCACGGCAAAAACATTAAGTACTTC.

The sample holds a few counts of this clonotype. This sequence joins TRBV7-2 and TRBJ1-4, with D perhaps TRBD1 (5 bases). The germline V gene has CDR1 SGHTA and CDR2 FQGNSA. The CDR3 is 13 residues long. Trimming pared 6 bases from V and 13 bases from J, leaving 18 bases between. CDR3 residues: CASRTWDSPVLFF. The CDR3 nucleotides read TGTGCCAGCAGGACCTGGGACTCCCCAGTACTGTTTTTT.

The chain joins TRBV28 to TRBJ1-2; 7 bases agree with TRBD1. Germline V lookup: CDR1 MDHEN, CDR2 SYDVKM. Germline trimming cut 6 bases from V and 12 bases from J; bases unmatched to any gene: 16. This CDR3 contains 14 residues. CDR3 DNA: TGTGCCAGCAGCGCATTCGGCCAGGGGGGTGTCAACACCTTC. Protein: CASSAFGQGGVNTF.

This clonotype has only a few counts. The rearrangement links TRBV2 to TRBJ2-2; a weak D match, TRBD1 (6 bases). Germline CDR1 SNHLY, CDR2 FYNNEI. This CDR3 is built from 13 residues. V lost 6 bases and J lost 6, with 11 bases in between. CDR3: CASRGTFSGELFF. The CDR3 bases are TGTGCCAGCAGGGGGACATTTTCCGGGGAGCTGTTTTTT.

This clonotype showed up many times. The chain joins TRBV6-4 to TRBJ1-1; unclear D gene. The V end lost 0 bases, the J end lost 4 bases, and 6 bases lay between the germline ends. The CDR3 runs 13 residues. Germline V CDR1 and CDR2: MRHNA, SNTAGT. CDR3 protein: CASSDSGFTEAFF. The CDR3 DNA reads as TGTGCCAGCAGTGACTCGGGTTTCACTGAAGCTTTCTTT.

In the case of this clonotype: This may stem from a read error, because a much larger clone lies one nucleotide away. The CDR3, as DNA: TGTGCCAGCAGTTACAGGGGATCGTCGGGCGAGACCCAGTACTTC. Protein sequence: CASSYRGSSGETQYF. This chain uses TRBV6-5 with TRBJ2-5; D is perhaps TRBD1 (5 bases). Germline values: CDR1 MNHEY, CDR2 SVGAGI. The CDR3 has 15 residues. Deletions cut 2 bases from V and 5 bases from J, with 15 bases between.

The chain recombines TRBV25-1 with TRBJ1-2; TRBD1 is a possible D gene (5 bases). Per germline, CDR1 MGHDK and CDR2 SYGVNS. This CDR3 is 12 amino acids long. Deletions cut 6 bases from V and 4 bases from J, with 9 bases between. The CDR3 loop reads CASSDSFYGYTF. The CDR3 bases are TGTGCCAGCAGCGACAGCTTCTATGGCTACACCTTC.